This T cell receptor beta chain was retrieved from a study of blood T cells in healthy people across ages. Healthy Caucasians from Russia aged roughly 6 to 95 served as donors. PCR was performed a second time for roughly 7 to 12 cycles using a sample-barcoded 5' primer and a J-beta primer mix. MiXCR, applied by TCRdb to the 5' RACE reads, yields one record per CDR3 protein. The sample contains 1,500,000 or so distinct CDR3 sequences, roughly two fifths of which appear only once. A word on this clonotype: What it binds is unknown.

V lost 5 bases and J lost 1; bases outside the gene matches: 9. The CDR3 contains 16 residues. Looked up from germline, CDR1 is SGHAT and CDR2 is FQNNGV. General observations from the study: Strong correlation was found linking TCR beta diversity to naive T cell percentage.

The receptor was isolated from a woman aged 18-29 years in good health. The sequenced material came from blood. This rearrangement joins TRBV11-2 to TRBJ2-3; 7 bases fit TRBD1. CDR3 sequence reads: CASSRNTGVGTDTQYF. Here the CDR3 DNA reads TGTGCCAGCAGCCGCAACACAGGGGTGGGCACAGATACGCAGTATTTT.